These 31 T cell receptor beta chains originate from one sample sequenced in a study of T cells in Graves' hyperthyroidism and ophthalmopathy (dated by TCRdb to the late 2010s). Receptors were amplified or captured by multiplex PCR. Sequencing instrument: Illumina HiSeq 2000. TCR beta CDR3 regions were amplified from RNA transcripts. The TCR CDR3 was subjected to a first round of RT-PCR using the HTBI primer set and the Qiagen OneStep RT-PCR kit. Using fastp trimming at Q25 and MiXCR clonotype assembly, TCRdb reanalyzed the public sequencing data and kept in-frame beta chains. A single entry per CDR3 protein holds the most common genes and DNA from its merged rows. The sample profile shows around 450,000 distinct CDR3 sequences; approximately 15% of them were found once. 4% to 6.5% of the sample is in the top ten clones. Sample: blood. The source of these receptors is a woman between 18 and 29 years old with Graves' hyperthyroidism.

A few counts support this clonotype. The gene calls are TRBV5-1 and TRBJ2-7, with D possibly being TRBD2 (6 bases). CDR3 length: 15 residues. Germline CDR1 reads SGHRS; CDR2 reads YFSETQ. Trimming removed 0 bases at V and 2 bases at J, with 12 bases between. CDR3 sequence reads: CASSLGGDLPYEQYF. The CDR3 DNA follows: TGCGCCAGCAGCTTGGGGGGGGACTTACCCTACGAGCAGTACTTC.

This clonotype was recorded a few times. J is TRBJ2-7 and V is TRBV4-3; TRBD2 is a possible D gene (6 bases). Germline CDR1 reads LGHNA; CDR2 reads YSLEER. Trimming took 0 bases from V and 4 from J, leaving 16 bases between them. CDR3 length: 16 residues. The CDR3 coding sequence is TGCGCCAGCAGCCAAGAAGTCGGCGGGATTAAGTACGAGCAGTACTTC. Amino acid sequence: CASSQEVGGIKYEQYF.

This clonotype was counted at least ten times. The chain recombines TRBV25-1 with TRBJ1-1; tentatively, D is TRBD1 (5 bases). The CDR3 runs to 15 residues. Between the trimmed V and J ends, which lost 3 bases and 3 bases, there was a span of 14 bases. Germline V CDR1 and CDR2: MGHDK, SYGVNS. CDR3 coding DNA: TGTGCCAGCAGTGATGCTAAGGGGTATTACACTGAAGCTTTCTTT. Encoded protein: CASSDAKGYYTEAFF.

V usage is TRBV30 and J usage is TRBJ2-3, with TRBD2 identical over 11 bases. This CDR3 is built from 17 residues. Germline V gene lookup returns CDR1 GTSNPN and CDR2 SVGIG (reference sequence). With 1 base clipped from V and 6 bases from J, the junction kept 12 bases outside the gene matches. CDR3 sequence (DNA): TGTGCCTGGAGTGGGGTGGGTACTAGCGGGAGTCTGGATACGCAGTATTTT. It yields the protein CAWSGVGTSGSLDTQYF.

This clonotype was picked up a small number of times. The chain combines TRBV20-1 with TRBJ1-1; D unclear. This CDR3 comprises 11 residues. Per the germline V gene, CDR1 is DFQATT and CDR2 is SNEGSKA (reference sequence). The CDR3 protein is CTQQRNTEAFF. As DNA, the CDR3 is TGCACCCAACAAAGGAACACTGAAGCTTTCTTT.

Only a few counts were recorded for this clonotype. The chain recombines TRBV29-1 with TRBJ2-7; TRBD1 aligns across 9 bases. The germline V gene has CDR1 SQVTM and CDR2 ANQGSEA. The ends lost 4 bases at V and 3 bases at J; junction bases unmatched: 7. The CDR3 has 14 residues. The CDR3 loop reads CSVAPGQGGYEQYF. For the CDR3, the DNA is TGCAGCGTTGCACCGGGACAGGGCGGCTACGAGCAGTACTTC.

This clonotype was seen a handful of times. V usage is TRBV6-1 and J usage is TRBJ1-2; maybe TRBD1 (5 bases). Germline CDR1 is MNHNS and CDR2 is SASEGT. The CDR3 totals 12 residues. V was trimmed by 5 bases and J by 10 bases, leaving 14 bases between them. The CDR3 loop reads CASSYGTGAYTF. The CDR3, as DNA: TGTGCCAGCAGTTATGGGACTGGTGCCTACACCTTC.

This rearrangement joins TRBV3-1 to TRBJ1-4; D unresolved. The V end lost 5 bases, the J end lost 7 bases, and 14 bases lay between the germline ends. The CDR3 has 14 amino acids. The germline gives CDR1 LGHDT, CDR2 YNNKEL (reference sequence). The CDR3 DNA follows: TGTGCCAGCAGCTCACGAGAGGGTTTTGAAAAACTGTTTTTT. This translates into CASSSREGFEKLFF.

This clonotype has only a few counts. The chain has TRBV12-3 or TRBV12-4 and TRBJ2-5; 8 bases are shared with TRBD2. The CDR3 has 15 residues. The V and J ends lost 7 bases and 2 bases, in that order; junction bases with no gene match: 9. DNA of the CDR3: TGTGCCAGCAAAAGAGGCGGGAGGCATCAAGAGACCCAGTACTTC. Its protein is CASKRGGRHQETQYF.

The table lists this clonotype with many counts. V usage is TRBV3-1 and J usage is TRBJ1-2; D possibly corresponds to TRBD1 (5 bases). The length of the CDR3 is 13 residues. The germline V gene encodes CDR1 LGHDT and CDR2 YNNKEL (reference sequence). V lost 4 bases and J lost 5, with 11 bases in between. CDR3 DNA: TGTGCCAGCAGCCTTACGGGGCCGTATGGCTACACCTTC. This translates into CASSLTGPYGYTF.

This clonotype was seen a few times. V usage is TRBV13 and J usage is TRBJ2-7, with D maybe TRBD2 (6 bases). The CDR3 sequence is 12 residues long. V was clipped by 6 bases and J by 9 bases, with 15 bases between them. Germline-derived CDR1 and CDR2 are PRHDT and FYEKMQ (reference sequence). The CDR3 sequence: CASSEAGGRQYF. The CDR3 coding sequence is TGTGCCAGCAGTGAAGCCGGGGGTCGGCAGTACTTC.

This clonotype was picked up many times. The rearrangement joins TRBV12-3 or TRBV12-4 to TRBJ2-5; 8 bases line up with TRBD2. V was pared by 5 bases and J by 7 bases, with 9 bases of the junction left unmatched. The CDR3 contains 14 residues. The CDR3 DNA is TGTGCCAGCAGTCAGGATAGCGGGACCCCGACCCAGTACTTC. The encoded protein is CASSQDSGTPTQYF.

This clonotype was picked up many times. DNA of the CDR3: TGTGCCAGCAGACGCATGGTAAGACAGGGATCGGAAGCTTTCTTT. Its translation: CASRRMVRQGSEAFF. V usage is TRBV6-1 and J usage is TRBJ1-1, with 7 nucleotides matching TRBD1. The CDR3 covers 15 residues. J lost 8 bases, V lost 6 bases, and 15 bases had no gene match. In germline, CDR1 is MNHNS, CDR2 SASEGT.

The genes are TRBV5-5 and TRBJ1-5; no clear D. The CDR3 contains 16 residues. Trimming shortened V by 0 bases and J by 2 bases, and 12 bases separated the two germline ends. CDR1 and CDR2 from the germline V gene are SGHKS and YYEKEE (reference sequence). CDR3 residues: CASSLDRVAGNQPQHF. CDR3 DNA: TGTGCCAGCAGCTTGGATAGGGTCGCCGGCAATCAGCCCCAGCATTTT.

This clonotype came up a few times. The DNA for the CDR3 is TGCGCCAGCAGCCAATGGGACGGGACCTACGAGCAGTACTTC. Translating it yields CASSQWDGTYEQYF. This rearrangement joins TRBV4-1 to TRBJ2-7; perhaps D is TRBD1 or TRBD2 (5 bases each). CDR3 length: 14 amino acids. CDR1 is MGHRA and CDR2 is YSYEKL in the germline V gene. Trimming shortened V by 2 bases and J by 2 bases, and 10 bases separated the two germline ends.

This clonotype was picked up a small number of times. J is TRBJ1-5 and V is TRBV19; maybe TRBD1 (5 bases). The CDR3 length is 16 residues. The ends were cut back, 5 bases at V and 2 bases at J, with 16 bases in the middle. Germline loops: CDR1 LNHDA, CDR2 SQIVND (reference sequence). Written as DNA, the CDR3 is TGTGCCAGTAGTCGGCGGGGGGATATGGGCAATCAGCCCCAGCATTTT. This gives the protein CASSRRGDMGNQPQHF.

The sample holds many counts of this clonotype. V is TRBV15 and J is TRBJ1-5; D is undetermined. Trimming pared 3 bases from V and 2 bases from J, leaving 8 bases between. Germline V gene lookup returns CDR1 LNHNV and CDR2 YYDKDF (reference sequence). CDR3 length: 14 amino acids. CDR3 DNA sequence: TGTGCCACCAGCAGCGTAGGAGGCAATCAGCCCCAGCATTTT. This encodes CATSSVGGNQPQHF.

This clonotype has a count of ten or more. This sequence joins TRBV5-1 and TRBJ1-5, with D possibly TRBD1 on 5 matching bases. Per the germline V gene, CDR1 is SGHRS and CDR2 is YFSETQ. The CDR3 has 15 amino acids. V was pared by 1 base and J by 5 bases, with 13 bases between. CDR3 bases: TGCGCCAGCAGCTTGTTAGGGGTGTCCGATCAGCCCCAGCATTTT. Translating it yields CASSLLGVSDQPQHF.

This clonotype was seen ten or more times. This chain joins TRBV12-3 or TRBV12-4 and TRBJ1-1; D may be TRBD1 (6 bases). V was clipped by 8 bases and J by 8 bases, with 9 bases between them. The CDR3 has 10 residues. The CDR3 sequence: CASRTDEAFF. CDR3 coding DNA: TGTGCCAGCCGGACAGACGAAGCTTTCTTT.

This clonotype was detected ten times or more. The CDR3 protein is CSARGYPDSYEQYF. In nucleotides, the CDR3 is TGCAGTGCTAGAGGGTACCCGGACAGCTACGAGCAGTACTTC. V gene TRBV20-1 combines with J gene TRBJ2-7; TRBD1 is a possible D gene (6 bases). Germline CDR1 is DFQATT and CDR2 is SNEGSKA (reference sequence). Trimming left V 1 base short and J 3 bases short, with 13 bases between. The CDR3 extends over 14 amino acids.

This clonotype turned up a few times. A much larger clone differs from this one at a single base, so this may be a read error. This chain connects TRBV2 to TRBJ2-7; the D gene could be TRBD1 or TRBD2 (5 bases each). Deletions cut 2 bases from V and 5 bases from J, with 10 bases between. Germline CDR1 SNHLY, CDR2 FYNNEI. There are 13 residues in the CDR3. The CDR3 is CASSERGAHEQYF. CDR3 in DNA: TGTGCCAGCAGTGAAAGAGGGGCCCACGAGCAGTACTTC.

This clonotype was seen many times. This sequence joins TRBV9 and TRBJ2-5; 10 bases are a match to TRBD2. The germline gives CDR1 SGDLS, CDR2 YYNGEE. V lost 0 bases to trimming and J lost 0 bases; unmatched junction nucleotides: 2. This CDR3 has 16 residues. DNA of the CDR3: TGTGCCAGCAGCGTAGGACTAGCGGGCAACCAAGAGACCCAGTACTTC. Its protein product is CASSVGLAGNQETQYF.

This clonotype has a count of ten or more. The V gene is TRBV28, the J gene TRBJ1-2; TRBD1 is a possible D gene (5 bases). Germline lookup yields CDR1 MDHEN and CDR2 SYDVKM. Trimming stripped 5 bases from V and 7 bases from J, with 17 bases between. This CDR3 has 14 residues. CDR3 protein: CASSPGPPTGGYTF. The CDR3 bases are TGTGCCAGCAGTCCGGGGCCCCCCACGGGTGGCTACACCTTC.

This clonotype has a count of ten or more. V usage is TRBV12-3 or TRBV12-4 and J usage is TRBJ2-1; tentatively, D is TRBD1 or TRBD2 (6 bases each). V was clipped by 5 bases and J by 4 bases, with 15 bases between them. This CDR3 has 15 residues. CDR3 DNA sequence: TGTGCCAGCAGTCCAGGAGGGGGATCGTACAATGAGCAGTTCTTC. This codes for CASSPGGGSYNEQFF.

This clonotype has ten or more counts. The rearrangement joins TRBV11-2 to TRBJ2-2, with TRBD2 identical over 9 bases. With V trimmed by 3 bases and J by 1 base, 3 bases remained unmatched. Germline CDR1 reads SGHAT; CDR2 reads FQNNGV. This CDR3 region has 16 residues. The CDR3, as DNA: TGTGCCAGCAGCTTTGGGCGGGGGGGGAACACCGGGGAGCTGTTTTTT. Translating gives CASSFGRGGNTGELFF.

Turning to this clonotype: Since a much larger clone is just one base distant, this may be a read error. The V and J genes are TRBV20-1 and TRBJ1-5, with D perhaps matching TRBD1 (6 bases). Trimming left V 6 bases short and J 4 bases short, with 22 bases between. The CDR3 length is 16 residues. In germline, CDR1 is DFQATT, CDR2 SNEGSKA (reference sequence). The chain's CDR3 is CSAGRSRTAKNQPQHF. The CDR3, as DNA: TGCAGTGCCGGGCGCTCCAGGACAGCGAAGAATCAGCCCCAGCATTTT.

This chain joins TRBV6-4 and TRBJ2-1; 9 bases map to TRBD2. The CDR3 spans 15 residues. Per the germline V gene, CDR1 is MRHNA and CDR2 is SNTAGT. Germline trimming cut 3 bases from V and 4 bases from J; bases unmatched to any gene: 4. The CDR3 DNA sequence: TGTGCCAGCAGTGAAGGGCTAGCGGGGTACAATGAGCAGTTCTTC. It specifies CASSEGLAGYNEQFF.

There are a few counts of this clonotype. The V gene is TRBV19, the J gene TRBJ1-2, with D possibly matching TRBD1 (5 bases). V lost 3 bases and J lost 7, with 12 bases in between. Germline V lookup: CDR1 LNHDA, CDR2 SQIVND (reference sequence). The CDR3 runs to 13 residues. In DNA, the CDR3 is TGTGCCAGTAGTATGGCAGGGACTGGTGGCTACACCTTC. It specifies CASSMAGTGGYTF. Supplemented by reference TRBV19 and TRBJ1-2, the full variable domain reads DGGITQSPKYLFRKEGQNVTLSCEQNLNHDAMYWYRQDPGQGLRLIYYSQIVNDFQKGDIAEGYSVSREKKESFPLTVTSAQKNPTAFYLCASSMAGTGGYTFGSGTRLTVV.

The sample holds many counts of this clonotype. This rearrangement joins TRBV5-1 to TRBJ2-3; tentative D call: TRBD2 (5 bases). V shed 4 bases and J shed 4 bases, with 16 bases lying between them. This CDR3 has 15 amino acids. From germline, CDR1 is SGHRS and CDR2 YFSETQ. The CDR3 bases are TGCGCCAGCAGCCCCGTAACGGGGAAGGCAGATACGCAGTATTTT. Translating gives CASSPVTGKADTQYF.

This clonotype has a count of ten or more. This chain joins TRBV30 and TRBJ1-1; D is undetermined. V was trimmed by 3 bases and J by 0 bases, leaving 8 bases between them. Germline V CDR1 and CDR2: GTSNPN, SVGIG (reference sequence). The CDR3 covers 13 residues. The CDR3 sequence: CAWSQELNTEAFF. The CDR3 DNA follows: TGTGCCTGGAGCCAGGAGTTGAACACTGAAGCTTTCTTT.

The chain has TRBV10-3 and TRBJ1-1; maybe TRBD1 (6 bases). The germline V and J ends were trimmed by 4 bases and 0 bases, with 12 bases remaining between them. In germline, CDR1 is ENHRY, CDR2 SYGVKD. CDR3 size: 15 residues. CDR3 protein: CAISGGGAMNTEAFF. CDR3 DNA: TGTGCCATCAGTGGGGGGGGGGCTATGAACACTGAAGCTTTCTTT.